The 32 T cell receptor beta chains below come from one sample, sequenced in a study of blood T cell repertoires in COVID-19. Sequencing used immunoSEQ multiplex PCR; TCRdb keeps in-frame clones, though not all of them. Here the sample spans roughly 26,000 clones, about 90% being singletons. The sample consisted of peripheral blood. These receptors were collected from a human donor in a cohort sampled during active COVID-19.

J is TRBJ1-3 and V is TRBV5-5; D is possibly TRBD1 (5 bases). Trimming stripped 6 bases from V and 3 bases from J, with 22 bases between. From germline, CDR1 is SGHKS and CDR2 YYEKEE (reference sequence). CDR3 length: 17 residues. CDR3 in DNA: TGTGCCAGCACCTTTCAGACCGTACCGGGGGGTGGAAACACCATATATTTT. Amino acids: CASTFQTVPGGGNTIYF.

The chain carries TRBV7-9 and TRBJ1-2; 10 bases are shared with TRBD1. The ends lost 4 bases at V and 6 bases at J; junction bases unmatched: 2. This CDR3 is 13 amino acids long. CDR1 SEHNR and CDR2 FQNEAQ come from the germline V gene (reference sequence). The CDR3 coding sequence is TGTGCCAGCAGCTGGGGGACAGGGGATGGCTACACCTTC. Amino acid sequence: CASSWGTGDGYTF. The variable domain in full, with the rest retrieved from reference TRBV7-9 and TRBJ1-2, is DTGVSQNPRHKITKRGQNVTFRCDPISEHNRLYWYRQTLGQGPEFLTYFQNEAQLEKSRLLSDRFSAERPKGSFSTLEIQRTEQGDSAMYLCASSWGTGDGYTFGSGTRLTVV.

J is TRBJ2-3 and V is TRBV9; the match to TRBD2 covers 7 bases. The germline gives CDR1 SGDLS, CDR2 YYNGEE. V shed 5 bases and J 1 base; nucleotides not matched to a gene: 1. CDR3 length: 13 residues. CDR3 loop: CASRSGGTDTQYF. Here the CDR3 DNA reads TGTGCCAGCAGGAGCGGGGGCACAGATACGCAGTATTTT.

This clone has a single count. The V call is TRBV9, the J call TRBJ1-3; D call uncertain. CDR1 is SGDLS, CDR2 YYNGEE, per germline. Between the trimmed V and J ends, which lost 3 bases and 4 bases, there was a span of 11 bases. The CDR3 contains 14 residues. DNA of the CDR3: TGTGCCAGCAGCGACGGAGACGGAGGAAACACCATATATTTT. Its protein is CASSDGDGGNTIYF. Looking up the rest from reference TRBV9 and TRBJ1-3 gives the full variable domain: DSGVTQTPKHLITATGQRVTLRCSPRSGDLSVYWYQQSLDQGLQFLIQYYNGEERAKGNILERFSAQQFPDLHSELNLSSLELGDSALYFCASSDGDGGNTIYFGEGSWLTVV.

The V call is TRBV2, the J call TRBJ2-2, with 9 bases identical to TRBD1. The CDR3 consists of 15 residues. V trimming: 6 bases; J trimming: 3 bases; junction bases outside the gene matches: 5. CDR1 is SNHLY, CDR2 FYNNEI, per germline. The CDR3 nucleotides are TGTGCCAGCAGGGAGGGACAGGGAGACACCGGGGAGCTGTTTTTT. Protein product: CASREGQGDTGELFF.

This chain links TRBV21-1 with TRBJ1-2; the table assigns TRBD1, which was not confirmed against the DNA. TRBV21-1 is an annotated pseudogene. The CDR3 spans 16 residues. The CDR3: CASSVLQGSEYYGYTF. The CDR3 region has the DNA TGTGCCAGCAGTGTTCTACAGGGGTCTGAGTACTATGGCTACACCTTC.

V usage is TRBV11-2 and J usage is TRBJ2-5, with 10 positions matching TRBD2. This CDR3 spans 16 amino acids. Germline V gene lookup returns CDR1 SGHAT and CDR2 FQNNGV. With 0 bases clipped from V and 2 bases from J, the junction kept 3 bases outside the gene matches. In DNA form, the CDR3 reads TGTGCCAGCAGCTTAGAAACTAGCGGGGTTCAAGAGACCCAGTACTTC. Translation: CASSLETSGVQETQYF.

The chain joins TRBV27 to TRBJ2-7; 15 bases fit TRBD2. The CDR3 loop spans 16 amino acids. Germline V gene lookup returns CDR1 MNHEY and CDR2 SMNVEV (reference sequence). CDR3 sequence: CASRPGLAGGFYQQYV. The CDR3 DNA reads as TGTGCCAGCAGACCGGGACTAGCGGGGGGATTCTACCAGCAGTACGTC.

The chain uses TRBV11-2 and TRBJ1-4; 9 nucleotides match TRBD1. The CDR3 sequence is 16 residues long. V dropped 0 bases and J dropped 8; count of bases not matched to a gene: 7. In germline, CDR1 is SGHAT, CDR2 FQNNGV. CDR3 sequence (DNA): TGTGCCAGCAGCTTAGATTTAGGACAGGGGTGGGAAAAACTGTTTTTT. Translated: CASSLDLGQGWEKLFF.

This chain connects TRBV6-4 to TRBJ2-3; 11 positions match TRBD1. Germline trimming cut 2 bases from V and 4 bases from J; bases unmatched to any gene: 2. This CDR3 contains 15 residues. Looked up from germline, CDR1 is MRHNA and CDR2 is SNTAGT. DNA for the CDR3: TGTGCCAGCAGTGACACGGGACAGGGGGCAGATACGCAGTATTTT. Translating gives CASSDTGQGADTQYF.

The CDR3: CASRWGAGANVLTF. Here the CDR3 DNA reads TGTGCCAGCAGATGGGGAGCTGGGGCCAACGTCCTGACTTTC. The rearrangement uses TRBV7-9 and TRBJ2-6, with D possibly being TRBD2 (5 bases). The germline V and J ends were trimmed by 6 bases and 2 bases, with 8 bases remaining between them. The CDR3 totals 14 residues. The germline V gene encodes CDR1 SEHNR and CDR2 FQNEAQ (reference sequence).

The V gene is TRBV2, the J gene TRBJ1-2; 9 nucleotides agree with TRBD1. The CDR3 totals 12 residues. Germline V gene data show CDR1 as SNHLY and CDR2 as FYNNEI. CDR3 nucleotides: TGTGCAGGGGGACAGGGAAGTGTTAGCTACACCTTC. This codes for CAGGQGSVSYTF. Complete variable domain (other parts from reference TRBV2 and TRBJ1-2): EPEVTQTPSHQVTQMGQEVILRCVPISNHLYFYWYRQILGQKVEFLVSFYNNEISEKSEIFDDQFSVERPDGSNFTLKIRSTKLEDSAMYFCAGGQGSVSYTFGSGTRLTVV.

The chain is built from TRBV18 and TRBJ2-1; TRBD1 aligns across 9 bases. V lost 2 bases, J lost 5 bases, and 4 bases stayed unmatched. Germline V gives CDR1 KGHSH, CDR2 LQKENI. This CDR3 is 15 amino acids long. The CDR3 nucleotides are TGTGCCAGCTCACCAAGGACAGGGGAGGACAATGAGCAGTTCTTC. It encodes CASSPRTGEDNEQFF. Filled out from reference TRBV18 and TRBJ2-1, the complete variable domain reads NAGVMQNPRHLVRRRGQEARLRCSPMKGHSHVYWYRQLPEEGLKFMVYLQKENIIDESGMPKERFSAEFPKEGPSILRIQQVVRGDSAAYFCASSPRTGEDNEQFFGPGTRLTVL.

This chain links TRBV2 with TRBJ2-4; D might be TRBD2 (5 bases). With 2 bases removed from V and 0 bases from J, the gap between germline ends came to 8 bases. CDR3 length equals 15 residues. CDR1 SNHLY and CDR2 FYNNEI come from the germline V gene. CDR3 loop: CASSEQAVAKNIQYF. The CDR3 DNA reads as TGTGCCAGCAGTGAACAAGCGGTAGCCAAAAACATTCAGTACTTC.

The chain has TRBV6-5 and TRBJ2-3, with a weak D call TRBD2 (6 bases). Germline V gives CDR1 MNHEY, CDR2 SVGAGI. V was pared by 4 bases and J by 4 bases, with 12 bases between. The CDR3 is 14 residues long. The CDR3 is CASSSPWGADTQYF. CDR3 in DNA: TGTGCCAGCAGTTCCCCTTGGGGGGCAGATACGCAGTATTTT.

This chain joins TRBV6-1 and TRBJ1-5, with D unclear. Per germline, CDR1 MNHNS and CDR2 SASEGT. There are 17 residues in the CDR3. The V end lost 0 bases, the J end lost 1 base, and 13 bases lay between the germline ends. DNA of the CDR3: TGTGCCAGCAGTGAAGCCAATACTCAATGGAGCAATCAGCCCCAGCATTTT. This gives the protein CASSEANTQWSNQPQHF.

The J gene is TRBJ2-3, the V gene TRBV7-2, with D possibly matching TRBD1 (6 bases). The CDR3 loop spans 13 amino acids. CDR1 is SGHTA and CDR2 is FQGNSA in the germline V gene. Trimming removed 2 bases at V and 3 bases at J, with 6 bases between. The CDR3 spells CASSLQGTDTQYF. DNA for the CDR3: TGTGCCAGCAGCTTACAGGGGACAGATACGCAGTATTTT.

The V call is TRBV10-1, the J call TRBJ2-1; possibly TRBD2 for D (7 bases). In germline, CDR1 is WNHNN, CDR2 SYGVQD (reference sequence). Trimming took off 2 bases at V and 7 bases at J, with 12 bases between the two ends. CDR3 length: 14 amino acids. The CDR3 sequence is CASSEGGAPNEQFF. Written as DNA, the CDR3 is TGCGCCAGCAGTGAGGGGGGGGCCCCGAATGAGCAGTTCTTC.

V usage is TRBV19 and J usage is TRBJ2-2; possible D gene TRBD2, 6 bases. V lost 6 bases to trimming and J lost 2 bases, with 10 bases between them. CDR3 length equals 14 residues. The germline V gene encodes CDR1 LNHDA and CDR2 SQIVND (reference sequence). This CDR3 is CASRGGFNTGELFF. In DNA form, the CDR3 reads TGTGCCAGTAGGGGGGGTTTCAACACCGGGGAGCTGTTTTTT.

This chain joins TRBV18 and TRBJ2-5; TRBD2 aligns across 7 bases. The CDR3 contains 15 residues. Germline V gene lookup returns CDR1 KGHSH and CDR2 LQKENI. Trimming cost V 3 bases and J 1 base; bases outside gene matches: 5. This CDR3 is CASSPTSEGQETQYF. In nucleotides, the CDR3 is TGTGCCAGCTCACCCACTAGCGAGGGCCAAGAGACCCAGTACTTC.

This clone was found a few times. This chain links TRBV5-1 with TRBJ2-1, with 7 bases fitting TRBD1. CDR1 and CDR2 from the germline V gene are SGHRS and YFSETQ. This CDR3 is 14 amino acids long. V trimming: 4 bases; J trimming: 3 bases; junction bases outside the gene matches: 4. CDR3 sequence reads: CASSIRQGYNEQFF. CDR3 coding DNA: TGCGCCAGCAGCATACGACAGGGCTACAATGAGCAGTTCTTC.

This chain uses TRBV3-1 (or the pseudogene TRBV3-2) with TRBJ1-6, with TRBD1 matching over 7 bases. The CDR3 extends over 14 amino acids. The germline gives CDR1 LGHDT, CDR2 YNNKEL (reference sequence). With V trimmed by 6 bases and J by 7 bases, 6 bases remained unmatched. CDR3: CASRKGQLNSPLHF. The CDR3 DNA reads as TGTGCCAGCAGGAAGGGACAGTTGAATTCACCCCTCCACTTT.

This chain joins TRBV6-5 and TRBJ1-4; a weak D match, TRBD1 (6 bases). CDR3 length equals 14 residues. CDR1 is MNHEY, CDR2 SVGAGI, per germline. The V end lost 11 bases, the J end lost 4 bases, and 17 bases lay between the germline ends. CDR3 loop: CAHRGGKDNEKLFF. Written as DNA, the CDR3 is TGTGCCCATAGGGGGGGGAAAGATAATGAAAAACTGTTTTTT.

The chain combines TRBV7-8 with TRBJ1-5; possibly TRBD1 for D (5 bases). Looked up from germline, CDR1 is SGHVS and CDR2 is FQNEAQ. The V end lost 3 bases, the J end lost 1 base, and 16 bases lay between the germline ends. CDR3 length equals 17 residues. CDR3 loop: CASSLLVAGMSNQPQHF. The CDR3 DNA is TGTGCCAGCAGCTTGCTCGTGGCAGGGATGAGCAATCAGCCCCAGCATTTT. Full variable domain (missing parts from reference TRBV7-8 and TRBJ1-5): GAGVSQSPRYKVAKRGQDVALRCDPISGHVSLFWYQQALGQGPEFLTYFQNEAQLDKSGLPSDRFFAERPEGSVSTLKIQRTQQEDSAVYLCASSLLVAGMSNQPQHFGDGTRLSIL.

The chain carries TRBV10-1 and TRBJ2-3; D might be TRBD2 (7 bases). The CDR3 contains 15 residues. Trimming removed 1 base at V and 5 bases at J, with 13 bases between. Germline V gives CDR1 WNHNN, CDR2 SYGVQD (reference sequence). CDR3 protein: CASSELGGGKDTQYF. The CDR3 DNA sequence: TGCGCCAGCAGTGAGTTAGGGGGGGGGAAAGATACGCAGTATTTT.

The chain couples TRBV7-9 to TRBJ1-5; 7 bases match TRBD1. With V trimmed by 1 base and J by 3 bases, 9 bases remained unmatched. Germline values: CDR1 SEHNR, CDR2 FQNEAQ (reference sequence). The CDR3 is 17 residues long. Here the CDR3 reads CASSLGRGTDNNQPQHF. The CDR3 nucleotides are TGTGCCAGCAGCTTAGGCCGTGGGACAGACAACAATCAGCCCCAGCATTTT.

V and J are TRBV12-3 or TRBV12-4 and TRBJ1-2, with D possibly being TRBD1 (5 bases). Trimming took off 10 bases at V and 3 bases at J, with 12 bases between the two ends. This CDR3 comprises 12 residues. CDR3 sequence reads: CATKGRYYGYTF. For the CDR3, the DNA is TGTGCCACCAAGGGGCGGTACTATGGCTACACCTTC.

The V call is TRBV6-1, the J call TRBJ1-5; D possibly corresponds to TRBD1 (5 bases). CDR1 and CDR2 from the germline V gene are MNHNS and SASEGT. This CDR3 is built from 15 residues. The germline V and J ends were trimmed by 3 bases and 7 bases, with 16 bases remaining between them. In DNA, the CDR3 is TGTGCCAGCAGTGATGATCAGGGTGGATGGCAGCCCCAGCATTTT. As protein: CASSDDQGGWQPQHF.

This chain uses TRBV6-1 with TRBJ2-3; D gene uncertain. The CDR3 has 14 amino acids. V dropped 7 bases and J dropped 0 bases, with 11 bases sitting between them. From germline, CDR1 is MNHNS and CDR2 SASEGT. The CDR3 is CASTRQTSTDTQYF. CDR3 sequence (DNA): TGTGCCAGCACCCGGCAGACTAGCACAGATACGCAGTATTTT.

The CDR3 is CASSTLLNQPQHF. The CDR3 DNA follows: TGTGCCAGCAGTACTCTACTCAATCAGCCCCAGCATTTT. The chain recombines TRBV6-5 with TRBJ1-5; D remains unclear. This CDR3 has 13 residues. Trimming shortened V by 5 bases and J by 3 bases, and 8 bases separated the two germline ends. Germline loops: CDR1 MNHEY, CDR2 SVGAGI.

DNA for the CDR3: TGTGCCAGCAGCCAGGGGGGAGGTTATGGCTACACCTTC. This sequence encodes CASSQGGGYGYTF. The chain has TRBV14 and TRBJ1-2; D perhaps matches TRBD1 (5 bases). Trimming stripped 3 bases from V and 5 bases from J, with 10 bases between. The germline CDR1 and CDR2 sequences are SGHDN and FVKESK. The CDR3 is 13 residues long. The entire variable domain, with the rest obtained from reference TRBV14 and TRBJ1-2, is as follows: EAGVTQFPSHSVIEKGQTVTLRCDPISGHDNLYWYRRVMGKEIKFLLHFVKESKQDESGMPNNRFLAERTGGTYSTLKVQPAELEDSGVYFCASSQGGGYGYTFGSGTRLTVV.

DNA for the CDR3: TGTGCCAGCAGCTTAGGGAGGGGAGCGAACACCGGGGAGCTGTTTTTT. Amino acid sequence: CASSLGRGANTGELFF. The J gene is TRBJ2-2, the V gene TRBV11-3; tentatively, D is TRBD2 (6 bases). V shed 1 base and J shed 0 bases, with 9 bases lying between them. Germline V gene lookup returns CDR1 SGHNT and CDR2 YENEEA. The CDR3 length is 16 residues.